Listed below are T cell receptor beta chains from one sample, sequenced in a study of cytomegalovirus exposure and HLA in healthy donors. Data came from immunoSEQ multiplex PCR; TCRdb stores just in-frame clones and leaves some out. Here the sample spans about 250,000 clones, roughly two thirds being singletons. The sequencing input was PBMCs. All receptors derive from a female donor in good health and CMV-seronegative. CDR3s include the opening cysteine and the closing phenylalanine or tryptophan. Not all rows give a size; the values are once, few, many and, for expanded clones, a class.

abundance,v_gene,j_gene,CDR3aa
.,TRBV15,TRBJ2-3,CATSEGRGSTDTQYF
.,TRBV5-1,TRBJ2-5,CASSQLSGVQETQYF
few,TRBV27,TRBJ2-7,CASSRRTGENSYEQYF
.,TRBV7-2,TRBJ2-3,CASSPGTGGTDTQYF
.,TRBV27,.,CASSLTGGAVGVYEQYF
.,TRBV27,TRBJ1-5,CASSLSSNQPQHF
.,TRBV6-5,TRBJ2-3,CASSYEAGSSTDTQYF
.,TRBV7-9,TRBJ1-6,CASSLVRGDSPLHF
.,TRBV28,TRBJ2-1,CATPWGDFNNEQFF
few,TRBV6-5,TRBJ2-5,CAGGTDQETQYF
.,TRBV27,TRBJ2-3,CASSTTGAFTDTQYF
.,TRBV5-1,TRBJ2-3,CASSSNRRDWGTDTQYF
.,TRBV6-5,TRBJ2-1,CASSYRDSGYEQFF